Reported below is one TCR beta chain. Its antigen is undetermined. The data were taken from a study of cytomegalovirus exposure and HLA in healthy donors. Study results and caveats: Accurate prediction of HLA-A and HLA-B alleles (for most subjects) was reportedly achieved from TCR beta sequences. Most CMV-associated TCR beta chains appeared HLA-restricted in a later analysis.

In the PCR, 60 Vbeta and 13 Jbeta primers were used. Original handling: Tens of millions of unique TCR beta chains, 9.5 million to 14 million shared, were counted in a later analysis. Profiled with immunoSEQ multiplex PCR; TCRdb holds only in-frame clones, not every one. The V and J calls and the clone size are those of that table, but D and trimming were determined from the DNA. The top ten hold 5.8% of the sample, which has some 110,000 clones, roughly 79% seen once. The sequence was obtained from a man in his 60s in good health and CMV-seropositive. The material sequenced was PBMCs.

The CDR3 coding sequence is TGTGCCAGCAGTTATGGACTAGCGGGGGCGGAGACCCAGTACTTC. It codes for CASSYGLAGAETQYF. V usage is TRBV6-5 and J usage is TRBJ2-5; TRBD2 agrees at 13 bases. The germline V gene has CDR1 MNHEY and CDR2 SVGAGI. This CDR3 contains 15 residues. V shed 3 bases and J 5 bases; nucleotides not matched to a gene: 3.